The subject of this entry is one TCR beta chain. As yet, its antigen is unknown. TCR cDNA molecules were tagged individually, and each one carried a unique molecular identifier. TCRdb reprocessed the 5' RACE reads with MiXCR, giving one entry per CDR3 protein. The sample yields about 41,000 distinct CDR3 sequences, about 11% seen once. Germline CDR1 and CDR2: MNHEY and SMNVEV (reference sequence). Between the trimmed V and J ends, which lost 5 bases and 4 bases, there was a span of 23 bases. The CDR3 runs 17 residues. As to time point: sample taken at primary tumor resection. The input material, whole RNA from tumor, nontumor lung or frozen PBMC, was sequenced unsorted. The donor group consisted of roughly 70 patients who had untreated, early-stage non-small cell lung cancer. This specimen comes from a study of spatial heterogeneity in lung cancer. About the study: Consistently, beta-chain sequences turned up in larger numbers than alpha-chain sequences did.

Regarding the study as a whole: Expanded tumor TCRs that were ubiquitous appeared in blood more at resection than follow-up.

The clonotype originates from a female donor with early-stage non-small cell lung cancer. This chain uses TRBV27 with TRBJ2-5, with D possibly TRBD1 on 6 matching bases. Sequencing used PBMCs, obtained at surgery. The CDR3 nucleotides are TGTGCCAGCAGTAGAGGGACATTTTTAGACCCGTCAGAGACCCAGTACTTC. It codes for CASSRGTFLDPSETQYF.